Described below is a single T cell receptor beta chain sequence and its context. This record belongs to a study of blood T cell repertoires in COVID-19. Study-wide background: Both acute and convalescent COVID-19 samples were obtained from the United States, Italy and Spain. The analysed material was cDNA or gDNA that came from T cells, B-cell-depleted T cells, or PBMCs.

Germline V CDR1 and CDR2: SGHRS, YFSETQ. The V gene lost 0 bases and the J gene lost 2 bases, with 9 bases spanning the gap. CDR3 length: 15 amino acids. Per the study methods: Researchers report that nucleated cell counts were estimated from reference gene primer amplification. Libraries were prepared by immunoSEQ multiplex PCR; TCRdb keeps only in-frame clonotypes and omits some of them. V and J calls and clone size are as listed in that table; D and trimming were resolved from the DNA. The table includes 200,000 to 250,000 clones, around 82% detected once. The clonotype comes from a woman in her 70s with acute or convalescent COVID-19. Material: peripheral blood. The chain couples TRBV5-1 to TRBJ2-1; D is perhaps TRBD1 (5 bases). The DNA for the CDR3 is TGCGCCAGCAGCTTGGGTGCAGGGACCTACAATGAGCAGTTCTTC. It specifies CASSLGAGTYNEQFF.